The rows below give T cell receptor beta chains drawn from one sample of a study of blood T cell repertoires in COVID-19. Using immunoSEQ multiplex PCR, the repertoire was profiled, and TCRdb retains in-frame clones only, with some absent. This table holds about 140,000 clones, approximately 86% found once. Sequenced input: peripheral blood. These receptors were taken from a human donor in a cohort sampled during active COVID-19. Both conserved end residues are part of each CDR3. Fields, in order: J gene, CDR3 length, clone size, V gene, D gene, CDR3 protein, CDR3 DNA. The D gene is left open where the match is weak. The size of a clone is reported for some rows only, either as once, few or many, or as a class for expanded clones.

TRBJ1-5	18	.	TRBV15	.	CATSRGPAGVYSNQPQHF	TGTGCCACCAGCAGAGGGCCGGCAGGGGTTTATAGCAATCAGCCCCAGCATTTT
TRBJ2-2	18	.	TRBV11-2	TRBD2	CASSLLQGLAGGTGELFF	TGTGCCAGCAGCCTACTCCAGGGACTAGCGGGAGGCACCGGGGAGCTGTTTTTT
TRBJ1-4	15	.	TRBV7-9	.	CASNSYRSTNEKLFF	TGTGCCAGCAACAGTTACCGATCAACTAATGAAAAACTGTTTTTT
TRBJ2-5	17	.	TRBV3-1/TRBV3-2	TRBD2	CASRPGTSGGALETQYF	TGTGCCAGCAGACCCGGGACTAGCGGGGGGGCCCTCGAGACCCAGTACTTC
TRBJ1-2	15	once	TRBV6-1	TRBD1	CASSEASGGPYGYTF	TGTGCCAGCAGTGAAGCCTCAGGGGGGCCTTATGGCTACACCTTC
TRBJ1-1	14	.	TRBV28	.	CASSSQAPNTEAFF	TGTGCCAGCAGTTCACAGGCGCCGAACACTGAAGCTTTCTTT
TRBJ2-7	17	.	TRBV13	.	CASSSLGGPRAPYEQYF	TGTGCCAGCAGCTCACTCGGCGGGCCCCGGGCCCCCTACGAGCAGTACTTC
TRBJ1-5	12	.	TRBV7-9	.	CASATGNQPQHF	TGTGCCAGCGCCACAGGAAATCAGCCCCAGCATTTT
TRBJ1-1	14	.	TRBV19	TRBD1	CASNPGTENTEAFF	TGTGCCAGTAACCCCGGGACAGAGAACACTGAAGCTTTCTTT
TRBJ2-7	16	few	TRBV7-8	TRBD2	CASSFSGTSGFYEQYF	TGTGCCAGCAGCTTTTCCGGGACTAGCGGGTTCTACGAGCAGTACTTC
TRBJ1-1	12	few	TRBV28	TRBD1	CAGEDRGRKAFF	TGTGCCGGCGAGGACAGGGGGCGGAAAGCTTTCTTT
TRBJ2-1	13	.	TRBV19	TRBD2	CASRAGAYNEQFF	TGTGCCAGTAGAGCGGGGGCCTACAATGAGCAGTTCTTC
TRBJ2-7	14	.	TRBV10-3	.	CAISGGTASYEQYF	TGTGCCATCAGTGGAGGGACTGCTTCCTACGAGCAGTACTTC
TRBJ2-5	14	.	TRBV10-3	TRBD2	CASSSGGEQETQYF	TGTGCCAGTTCTAGCGGGGGGGAACAAGAGACCCAGTACTTC
TRBJ2-2	19	.	TRBV24-1	TRBD2	CATSDSGLAGVIDTGELFF	TGTGCCACCAGTGATTCCGGACTAGCGGGAGTAATCGACACCGGGGAGCTGTTTTTT
TRBJ1-5	15	.	TRBV25-1	.	CASSDSGTGNQPQHF	TGTGCCAGCAGTGATTCGGGAACAGGGAATCAGCCCCAGCATTTT